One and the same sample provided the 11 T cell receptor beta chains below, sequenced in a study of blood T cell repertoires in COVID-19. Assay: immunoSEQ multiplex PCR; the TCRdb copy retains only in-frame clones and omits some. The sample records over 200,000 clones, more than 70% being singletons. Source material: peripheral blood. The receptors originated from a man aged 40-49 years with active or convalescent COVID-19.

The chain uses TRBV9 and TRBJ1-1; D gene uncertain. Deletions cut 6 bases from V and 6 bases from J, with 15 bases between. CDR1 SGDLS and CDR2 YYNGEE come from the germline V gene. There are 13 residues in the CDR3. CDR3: CASTSGYGSEAFF. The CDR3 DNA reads TGTGCCAGCACCTCGGGGTATGGGTCTGAAGCTTTCTTT.

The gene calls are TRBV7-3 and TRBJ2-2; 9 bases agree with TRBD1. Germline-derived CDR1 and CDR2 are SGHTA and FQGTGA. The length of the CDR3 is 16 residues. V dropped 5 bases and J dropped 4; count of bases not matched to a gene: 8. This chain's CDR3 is CASSPPTGGGTGELFF. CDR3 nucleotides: TGTGCCAGCAGCCCCCCGACAGGGGGAGGCACCGGGGAGCTGTTTTTT.

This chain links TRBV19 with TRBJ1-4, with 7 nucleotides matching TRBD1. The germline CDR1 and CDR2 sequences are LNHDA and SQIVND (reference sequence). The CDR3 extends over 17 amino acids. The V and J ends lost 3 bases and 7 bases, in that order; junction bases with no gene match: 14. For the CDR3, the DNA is TGTGCCAGTAGTATCATGAGGGTGACAGGGCCGAGTGAAAAACTGTTTTTT. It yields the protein CASSIMRVTGPSEKLFF.

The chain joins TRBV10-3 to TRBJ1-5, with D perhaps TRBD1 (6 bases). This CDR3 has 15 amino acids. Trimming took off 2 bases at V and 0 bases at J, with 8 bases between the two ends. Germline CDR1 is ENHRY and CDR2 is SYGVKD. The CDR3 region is CAISETGNSNQPQHF. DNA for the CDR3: TGTGCCATCAGTGAGACAGGGAATAGCAATCAGCCCCAGCATTTT.

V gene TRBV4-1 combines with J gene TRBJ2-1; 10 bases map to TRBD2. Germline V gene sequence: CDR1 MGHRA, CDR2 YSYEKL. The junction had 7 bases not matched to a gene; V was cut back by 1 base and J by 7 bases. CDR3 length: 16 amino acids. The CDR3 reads CASSQGSTSGQNEQFF. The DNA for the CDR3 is TGCGCCAGCAGCCAAGGGTCGACTAGCGGGCAAAATGAGCAGTTCTTC.

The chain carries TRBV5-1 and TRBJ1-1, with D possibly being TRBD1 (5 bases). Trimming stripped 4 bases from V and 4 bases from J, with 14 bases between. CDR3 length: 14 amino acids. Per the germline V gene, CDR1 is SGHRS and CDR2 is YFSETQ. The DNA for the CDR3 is TGCGCCAGCAGCACGGGGGAGAGGGGCACTGAAGCTTTCTTT. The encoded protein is CASSTGERGTEAFF. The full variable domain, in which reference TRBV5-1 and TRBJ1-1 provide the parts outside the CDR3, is KAGVTQTPRYLIKTRGQQVTLSCSPISGHRSVSWYQQTPGQGLQFLFEYFSETQRNKGNFPGRFSGRQFSNSRSEMNVSTLELGDSALYLCASSTGERGTEAFFGQGTRLTVV.

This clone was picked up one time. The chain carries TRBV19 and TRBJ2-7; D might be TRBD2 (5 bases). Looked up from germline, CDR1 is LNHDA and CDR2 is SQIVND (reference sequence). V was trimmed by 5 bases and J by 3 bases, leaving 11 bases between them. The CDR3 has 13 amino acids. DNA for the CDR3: TGTGCCAGTAGTCTTGGGGAGTACTACGAGCAGTACTTC. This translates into CASSLGEYYEQYF.

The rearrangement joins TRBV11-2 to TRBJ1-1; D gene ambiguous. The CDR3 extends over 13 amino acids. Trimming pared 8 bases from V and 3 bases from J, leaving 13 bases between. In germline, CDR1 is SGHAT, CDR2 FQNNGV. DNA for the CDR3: TGTGCCAGCTCGAGGGCTAGGGACACTGAAGCTTTCTTT. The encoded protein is CASSRARDTEAFF. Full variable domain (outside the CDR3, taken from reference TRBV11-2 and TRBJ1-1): EAGVAQSPRYKIIEKRQSVAFWCNPISGHATLYWYQQILGQGPKLLIQFQNNGVVDDSQLPKDRFSAERLKGVDSTLKIQPAKLEDSAVYLCASSRARDTEAFFGQGTRLTVV.

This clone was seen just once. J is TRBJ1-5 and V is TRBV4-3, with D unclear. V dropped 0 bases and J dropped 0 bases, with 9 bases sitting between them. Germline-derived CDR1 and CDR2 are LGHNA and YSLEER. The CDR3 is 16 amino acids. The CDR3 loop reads CASSQDIGNSNQPQHF. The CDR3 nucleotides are TGCGCCAGCAGCCAAGATATCGGGAATAGCAATCAGCCCCAGCATTTT.

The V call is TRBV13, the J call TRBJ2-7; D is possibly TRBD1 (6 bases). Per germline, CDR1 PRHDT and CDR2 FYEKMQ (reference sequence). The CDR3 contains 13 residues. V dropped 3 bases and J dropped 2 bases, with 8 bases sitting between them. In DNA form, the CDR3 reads TGTGCCAGCAGCTTTGGACAGACCTACGAGCAGTACTTC. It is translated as CASSFGQTYEQYF.

CDR3 protein: CASRRTGETEKLFF. The CDR3 bases are TGTGCCAGCAGGAGGACAGGGGAAACTGAAAAACTGTTTTTT. The genes are TRBV25-1 and TRBJ1-4, with TRBD1 matching 9 bases. The CDR3 length is 14 residues. The V gene's germline CDR1 is MGHDK and CDR2 SYGVNS. With 6 bases clipped from V and 7 bases from J, the junction kept 6 bases outside the gene matches.